The TCR beta chain under discussion was sequenced for a study of cytomegalovirus exposure and HLA in healthy donors. Study results and limitations: An analysis was carried out at a later point. It showed that HLA-associated TCR beta chains were more clonally expanded than equally common non-associated chains.

The ends were cut back, 4 bases at V and 5 bases at J, with 15 bases in the middle. This CDR3 has 14 residues. Per germline, CDR1 SGHRS and CDR2 YFSETQ. This cohort consisted of healthy bone marrow donors. The PCR ran on 60 Vbeta and 13 Jbeta primers. Clones were sequenced by immunoSEQ multiplex PCR, and TCRdb holds only the in-frame ones, with some missing. The sample table sets out about 100,000 clones. Details on this clone: Its antigen is undetermined.

The rearrangement uses TRBV5-1 and TRBJ2-5; D possibly corresponds to TRBD2 (5 bases). The sequence derives from a girl between 5 and 17 years old in good health and CMV-seropositive. Input material: PBMCs. The CDR3, as DNA: TGCGCCAGCAGCCCATTTTTTTCTAGCGAGACCCAGTACTTC. It is translated as CASSPFFSSETQYF.